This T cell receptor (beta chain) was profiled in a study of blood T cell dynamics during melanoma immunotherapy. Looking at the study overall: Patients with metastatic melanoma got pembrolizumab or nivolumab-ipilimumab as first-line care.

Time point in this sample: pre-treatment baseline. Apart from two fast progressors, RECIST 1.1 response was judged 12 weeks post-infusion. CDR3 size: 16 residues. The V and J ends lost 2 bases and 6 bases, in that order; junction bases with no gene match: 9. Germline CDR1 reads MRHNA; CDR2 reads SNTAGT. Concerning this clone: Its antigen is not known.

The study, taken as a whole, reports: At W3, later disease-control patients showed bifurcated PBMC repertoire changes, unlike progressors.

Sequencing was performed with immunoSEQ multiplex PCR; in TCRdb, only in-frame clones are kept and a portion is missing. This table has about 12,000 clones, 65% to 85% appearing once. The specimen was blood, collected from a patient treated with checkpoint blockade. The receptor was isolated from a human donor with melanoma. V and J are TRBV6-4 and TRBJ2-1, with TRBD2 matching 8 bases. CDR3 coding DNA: TGTGCCAGCAGTGACCCAGGGACTAGGAAAAGCAATGAGCAGTTCTTC. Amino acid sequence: CASSDPGTRKSNEQFF.